The 22 T cell receptor beta chains given below trace back to one sample, sequenced in a study of cytomegalovirus exposure and HLA in healthy donors. The PCR contained 60 Vbeta and 13 Jbeta primers. TCRdb's table, derived via immunoSEQ multiplex PCR, lists solely in-frame clones and lacks some. The profile shows around 210,000 clones, around 73% of them singletons. The source material was PBMCs. These receptor sequences come from a woman aged 25 to 45 in good health and CMV-seronegative.

In its sample, this clone was seen a few times. This rearrangement joins TRBV7-9 to TRBJ1-3; no clear D gene. This CDR3 comprises 15 residues. Germline values: CDR1 SEHNR, CDR2 FQNEAQ (reference sequence). Trimming cost V 5 bases and J 3 bases, with 14 bases left between them. The CDR3 loop reads CASSLTYEVGNTIYF. CDR3 coding DNA: TGTGCCAGCAGCCTGACCTATGAGGTTGGAAACACCATATATTTT. Using reference TRBV7-9 and TRBJ1-3 for the parts outside the CDR3, the full variable domain is DTGVSQNPRHKITKRGQNVTFRCDPISEHNRLYWYRQTLGQGPEFLTYFQNEAQLEKSRLLSDRFSAERPKGSFSTLEIQRTEQGDSAMYLCASSLTYEVGNTIYFGEGSWLTVV.

The chain employs TRBV6-5 and TRBJ2-5; D possibly corresponds to TRBD1 (5 bases). The J call may be wrong; the DNA end is better matched by TRBJ2-7. The V gene's germline CDR1 is MNHEY and CDR2 SVGAGI. The CDR3 totals 15 residues. The CDR3 sequence: CASSYSSRVVHEQYF. CDR3 in DNA: TGTGCCAGCAGTTACTCTAGCAGGGTAGTCCACGAGCAGTACTTC.

The chain links TRBV28 to TRBJ2-7; a possible D gene is TRBD2 (5 bases). This CDR3 region has 13 residues. Germline loops: CDR1 MDHEN, CDR2 SYDVKM. With 5 bases removed from V and 7 bases from J, the gap between germline ends came to 15 bases. The chain's CDR3 is CASSPSGNWEQYF. The CDR3 bases are TGTGCCAGCAGTCCGTCCGGGAACTGGGAGCAGTACTTC.

This sequence joins TRBV5-1 and TRBJ1-1; D ambiguous. The CDR3 runs to 14 residues. Trimming removed 0 bases from V and 0 bases from J, with 6 bases in between. Germline V lookup: CDR1 SGHRS, CDR2 YFSETQ. CDR3 sequence: CASSLEAVNTEAFF. CDR3 nucleotides: TGCGCCAGCAGCTTGGAGGCGGTGAACACTGAAGCTTTCTTT. Full variable domain (remainder filled in from reference TRBV5-1 and TRBJ1-1): KAGVTQTPRYLIKTRGQQVTLSCSPISGHRSVSWYQQTPGQGLQFLFEYFSETQRNKGNFPGRFSGRQFSNSRSEMNVSTLELGDSALYLCASSLEAVNTEAFFGQGTRLTVV.

V and J are TRBV6-1 and TRBJ2-7, with unresolved D. The CDR3 totals 15 residues. Germline V gene sequence: CDR1 MNHNS, CDR2 SASEGT. The V gene lost 2 bases and the J gene lost 2 bases, with 13 bases spanning the gap. The CDR3 DNA follows: TGTGCCAGCAGTGAAATCCGTTACTATGCCTACGAGCAGTACTTC. It translates to CASSEIRYYAYEQYF.

This clone was observed once. This chain links TRBV7-6 with TRBJ2-6; possibly TRBD2 for D (6 bases). This CDR3 spans 17 amino acids. CDR1 is SGHVS and CDR2 is FNYEAQ in the germline V gene. The V end was cut by 0 bases, the J end by 4 bases, with 13 bases between. CDR3 coding DNA: TGTGCCAGCAGCTTAGCGGGAGGCGGTCTAGGGGCCAACGTCCTGACTTTC. Protein product: CASSLAGGGLGANVLTF.

The chain employs TRBV27 and TRBJ1-2; D perhaps matches TRBD1 (5 bases). Trimming took 2 bases from V and 4 from J, leaving 17 bases between them. The CDR3 consists of 16 residues. The germline CDR1 and CDR2 sequences are MNHEY and SMNVEV (reference sequence). The DNA of the CDR3 is TGTGCCAGCAGTTTACGATGGGCAGGGCAAGCCTATGGCTACACCTTC. Protein: CASSLRWAGQAYGYTF.

The V and J genes are TRBV11-2 and TRBJ1-1; D ambiguous. The V end was cut by 4 bases, the J end by 1 base, with 7 bases between. The germline CDR1 and CDR2 sequences are SGHAT and FQNNGV. CDR3 size: 13 residues. CDR3 residues: CASSSRGNTEAFF. The CDR3 DNA is TGTGCCAGCAGCTCTCGGGGGAACACTGAAGCTTTCTTT.

The gene calls are TRBV2 and TRBJ2-1, with D possibly TRBD1 on 6 matching bases. CDR3 size: 13 residues. Deletions cut 8 bases from V and 4 bases from J, with 12 bases between. Germline V gene lookup returns CDR1 SNHLY and CDR2 FYNNEI. In DNA form, the CDR3 reads TGTGCCAGCGTCCGGGACACTTACAATGAGCAGTTCTTC. Translation gives CASVRDTYNEQFF.

The V and J genes are TRBV5-6 and TRBJ2-3; the match to TRBD2 covers 10 bases. The CDR3 is 13 residues long. Germline assignment: CDR1 SGHDT and CDR2 YYEEEE. The trim removed 9 bases at V and 6 bases at J, leaving 7 bases unmatched. The CDR3: CATTPGLADTQYF. The CDR3 DNA follows: TGTGCCACGACGCCGGGACTAGCGGATACGCAGTATTTT.

V usage is TRBV5-1 and J usage is TRBJ2-3; 9 bases fit TRBD1. Germline loops: CDR1 SGHRS, CDR2 YFSETQ. The V gene end was trimmed by 4 bases and the J gene end by 0 bases; junction bases not matched to a gene: 6. The CDR3 runs to 16 residues. As DNA, the CDR3 is TGCGCCAGCAGCCCAGGGACAGGGTTTAGCACAGATACGCAGTATTTT. It translates to CASSPGTGFSTDTQYF. Full variable domain (remainder filled in from reference TRBV5-1 and TRBJ2-3): KAGVTQTPRYLIKTRGQQVTLSCSPISGHRSVSWYQQTPGQGLQFLFEYFSETQRNKGNFPGRFSGRQFSNSRSEMNVSTLELGDSALYLCASSPGTGFSTDTQYFGPGTRLTVL.

The J gene is TRBJ2-5, the V gene TRBV5-1, with no clear D. Trimming cost V 3 bases and J 2 bases, with 11 bases left between them. CDR3 length: 14 residues. Germline values: CDR1 SGHRS, CDR2 YFSETQ. This CDR3 reads CASSYMTGQETQYF. In DNA form, the CDR3 reads TGCGCCAGCAGCTACATGACGGGTCAAGAGACCCAGTACTTC.

The chain joins TRBV30 to TRBJ1-5; 9 bases are a match to TRBD1. Trimming took 2 bases from V and 2 from J; bases not matched to a gene: 10. The germline CDR1 and CDR2 sequences are GTSNPN and SVGIG (reference sequence). This CDR3 contains 17 residues. The CDR3 DNA is TGTGCCTGGAGTCAACTCCGGGGGACAGGGCGCAATCAGCCCCAGCATTTT. The encoded protein is CAWSQLRGTGRNQPQHF.

In this sample, this clone turned up once. The rearrangement links TRBV7-9 to TRBJ2-7; no firm D call. Trimming cost V 4 bases and J 3 bases, with 16 bases left between them. This CDR3 spans 15 amino acids. The germline V gene has CDR1 SEHNR and CDR2 FQNEAQ (reference sequence). In nucleotides, the CDR3 is TGTGCCAGCAGCTCAGTAGGTGGGCCAGGCTACGAGCAGTACTTC. Residues: CASSSVGGPGYEQYF.

The chain joins TRBV5-4 to TRBJ1-2; 8 positions match TRBD1. With 9 bases clipped from V and 2 bases from J, the junction kept 12 bases outside the gene matches. The CDR3 runs to 15 residues. Germline CDR1 and CDR2: SGHNT and YYREEE (reference sequence). DNA for the CDR3: TGTGCCACCAGAACAAGGACAGGGAAAAACTATGGCTACACCTTC. This codes for CATRTRTGKNYGYTF.

The chain couples TRBV2 to TRBJ2-1; tentative D call: TRBD2 (5 bases). The V end was cut by 6 bases, the J end by 7 bases, with 16 bases between. Germline V gene sequence: CDR1 SNHLY, CDR2 FYNNEI. This CDR3 has 14 residues. The CDR3 DNA is TGTGCCAGCAGCCGTTGGGCTAGCTGGAATGAGCAGTTCTTC. Residues: CASSRWASWNEQFF.

The chain has TRBV10-3 and TRBJ2-1, with 15 bases fitting TRBD2. This CDR3 spans 13 amino acids. CDR1 ENHRY and CDR2 SYGVKD come from the germline V gene. V trimming: 6 bases; J trimming: 14 bases; junction bases outside the gene matches: 5. The CDR3 here is CAIRSGLAGGKFF. The CDR3, as DNA: TGTGCCATCAGGTCGGGACTAGCGGGAGGAAAGTTCTTC.

J is TRBJ1-1 and V is TRBV6-5; D gene unclear. Trimming cost V 7 bases and J 4 bases, with 13 bases left between them. This CDR3 has 13 residues. Per germline, CDR1 MNHEY and CDR2 SVGAGI. The CDR3 loop reads CASMRGLRTEAFF. In DNA, the CDR3 is TGTGCCAGCATGCGGGGTCTTCGCACTGAAGCTTTCTTT.

This clone was observed a few times. The chain combines TRBV6-1 with TRBJ1-3; D remains unclear. The ends were cut back, 3 bases at V and 6 bases at J, with 12 bases in the middle. Per the germline V gene, CDR1 is MNHNS and CDR2 is SASEGT. The CDR3 consists of 14 residues. CDR3 nucleotide sequence: TGTGCCAGCAGTGAGGGAGGAGGGAAAAACACCATATATTTT. Amino acid sequence: CASSEGGGKNTIYF.

The chain links TRBV7-9 to TRBJ2-1; D not certain. The germline CDR1 and CDR2 sequences are SEHNR and FQNEAQ (reference sequence). The CDR3 totals 16 residues. V was trimmed by 0 bases and J by 5 bases, leaving 14 bases between them. CDR3 bases: TGTGCCAGCAGCTTAGCTCGGTCGACTCGGCACAATGAGCAGTTCTTC. It encodes CASSLARSTRHNEQFF.

The J gene is TRBJ2-5, the V gene TRBV5-1, with D maybe TRBD2 (5 bases). With the DNA end fitting TRBJ2-7 better, the J assignment may be wrong. This CDR3 has 14 amino acids. In germline, CDR1 is SGHRS, CDR2 YFSETQ. The CDR3: CASAEGDGVYEQYF. In DNA form, the CDR3 reads TGCGCCAGCGCCGAGGGTGACGGGGTCTACGAGCAGTACTTC.

The genes are TRBV21-1 and TRBJ2-2; the table calls TRBD2, which could not be checked here. TRBV21-1 is an annotated pseudogene. This CDR3 contains 18 residues. The CDR3: CASSKFTSGSSTTGELFF. The DNA of the CDR3 is TGTGCCAGCAGCAAGTTTACTAGCGGGAGCTCAACAACCGGGGAGCTGTTTTTT.